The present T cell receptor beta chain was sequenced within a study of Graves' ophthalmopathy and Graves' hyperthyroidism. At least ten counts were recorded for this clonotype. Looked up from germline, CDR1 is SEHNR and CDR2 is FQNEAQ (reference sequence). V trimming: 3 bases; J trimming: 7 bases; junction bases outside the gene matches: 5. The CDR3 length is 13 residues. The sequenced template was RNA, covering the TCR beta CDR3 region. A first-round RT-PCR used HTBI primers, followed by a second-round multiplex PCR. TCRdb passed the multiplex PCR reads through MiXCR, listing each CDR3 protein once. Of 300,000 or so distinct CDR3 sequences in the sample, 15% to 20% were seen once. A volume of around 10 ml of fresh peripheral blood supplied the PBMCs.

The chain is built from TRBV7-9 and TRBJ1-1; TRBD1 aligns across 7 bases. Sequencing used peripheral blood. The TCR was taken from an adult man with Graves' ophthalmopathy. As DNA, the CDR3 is TGTGCCAGCAGCTTGGGACAGTGGAATGAAGCTTTCTTT. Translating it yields CASSLGQWNEAFF.